This TCR beta chain derives from a study of shared clonotypes between healthy human individuals. Study conclusions and caveats: Donor clonotype sharing was expected to depend on sequencing depth. In general, naive subsets displayed greater estimated richness than memory subsets did.

This CDR3 has 16 amino acids. Per germline, CDR1 MDHEN and CDR2 SYDVKM. V gave up 5 bases and J gave up 0 bases, with 13 bases separating them. On this clone itself: What it binds is unknown.

Measured with immunoSEQ multiplex PCR; TCRdb has only the in-frame clones, and not every one. The repertoire holds some 2 million clones, with roughly 95% as singletons. Naive CD8 cells comprised CD45RO-negative, CCR7-positively selected cells, excluding terminally differentiated effector memory CD45RA+ cells. The donor population consisted of healthy HIV-negative adults with no recent acute infections or vaccinations. The sample taken for sequencing was naive CD8+ T cells sorted from blood. V is TRBV28 and J is TRBJ1-4; a weak D match, TRBD1 (5 bases). The clonotype originates from a man between 18 and 35 years old in good health. Written as DNA, the CDR3 is TGTGCCAGCAGTGACGGGACGGCTGCAACTAATGAAAAACTGTTTTTT. Its protein product is CASSDGTAATNEKLFF.